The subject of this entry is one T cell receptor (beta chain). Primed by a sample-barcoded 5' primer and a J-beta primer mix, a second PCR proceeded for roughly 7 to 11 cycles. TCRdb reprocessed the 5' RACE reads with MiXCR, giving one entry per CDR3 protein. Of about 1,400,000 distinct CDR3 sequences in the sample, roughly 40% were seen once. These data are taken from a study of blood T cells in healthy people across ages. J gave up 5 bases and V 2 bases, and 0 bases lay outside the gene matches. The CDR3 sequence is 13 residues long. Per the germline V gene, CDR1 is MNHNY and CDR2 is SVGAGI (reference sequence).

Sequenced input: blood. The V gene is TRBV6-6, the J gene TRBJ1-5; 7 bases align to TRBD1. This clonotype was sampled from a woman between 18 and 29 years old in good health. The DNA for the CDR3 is TGTGCCAGCAGTTACACAGGGGATCAGCCCCAGCATTTT. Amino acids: CASSYTGDQPQHF.